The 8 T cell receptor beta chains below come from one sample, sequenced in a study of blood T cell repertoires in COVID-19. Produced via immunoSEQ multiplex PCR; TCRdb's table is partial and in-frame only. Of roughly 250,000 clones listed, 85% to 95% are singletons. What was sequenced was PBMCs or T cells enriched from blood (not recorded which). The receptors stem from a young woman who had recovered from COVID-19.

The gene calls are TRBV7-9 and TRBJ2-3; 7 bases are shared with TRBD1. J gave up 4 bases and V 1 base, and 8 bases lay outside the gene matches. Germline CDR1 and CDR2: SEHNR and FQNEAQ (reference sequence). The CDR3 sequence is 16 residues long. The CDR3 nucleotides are TGTGCCAGCAGCTTAGAAGGGGGCGCGTCAGCAGATACGCAGTATTTT. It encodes CASSLEGGASADTQYF.

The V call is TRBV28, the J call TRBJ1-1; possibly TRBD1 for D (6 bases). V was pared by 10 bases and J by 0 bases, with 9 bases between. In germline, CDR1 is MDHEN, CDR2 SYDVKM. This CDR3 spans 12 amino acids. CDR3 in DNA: TGTGCCATAGGACAGATGAACACTGAAGCTTTCTTT. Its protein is CAIGQMNTEAFF. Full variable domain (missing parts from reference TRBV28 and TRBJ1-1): DVKVTQSSRYLVKRTGEKVFLECVQDMDHENMFWYRQDPGLGLRLIYFSYDVKMKEKGDIPEGYSVSREKKERFSLILESASTNQTSMYLCAIGQMNTEAFFGQGTRLTVV.

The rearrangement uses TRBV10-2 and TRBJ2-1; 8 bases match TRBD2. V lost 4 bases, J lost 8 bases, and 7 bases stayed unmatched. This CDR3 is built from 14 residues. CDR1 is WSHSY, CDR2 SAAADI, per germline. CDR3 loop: CASSAWTSLDEQFF. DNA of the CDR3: TGCGCCAGCAGTGCGTGGACTAGCCTGGATGAGCAGTTCTTC.

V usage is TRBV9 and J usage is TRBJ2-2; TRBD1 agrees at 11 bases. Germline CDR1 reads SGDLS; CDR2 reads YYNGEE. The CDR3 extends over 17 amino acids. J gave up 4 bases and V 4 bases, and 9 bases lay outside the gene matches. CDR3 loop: CASSTPGTGGSTGELFF. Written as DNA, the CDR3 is TGTGCCAGCAGCACGCCCGGGACAGGGGGAAGCACCGGGGAGCTGTTTTTT.

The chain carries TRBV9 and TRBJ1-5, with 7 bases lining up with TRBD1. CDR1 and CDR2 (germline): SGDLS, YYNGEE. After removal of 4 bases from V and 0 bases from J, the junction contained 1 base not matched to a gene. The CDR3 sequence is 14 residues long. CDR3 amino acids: CASSPGGSNQPQHF. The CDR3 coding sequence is TGTGCCAGCAGCCCAGGGGGTAGCAATCAGCCCCAGCATTTT. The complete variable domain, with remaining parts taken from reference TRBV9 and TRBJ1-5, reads DSGVTQTPKHLITATGQRVTLRCSPRSGDLSVYWYQQSLDQGLQFLIQYYNGEERAKGNILERFSAQQFPDLHSELNLSSLELGDSALYFCASSPGGSNQPQHFGDGTRLSIL.

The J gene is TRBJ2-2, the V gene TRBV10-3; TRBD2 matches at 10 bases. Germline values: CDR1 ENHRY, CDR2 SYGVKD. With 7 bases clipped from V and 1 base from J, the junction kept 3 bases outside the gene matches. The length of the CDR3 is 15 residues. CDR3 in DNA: TGTGCCATCACCACTAGCGGGGTGAACACCGGGGAGCTGTTTTTT. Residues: CAITTSGVNTGELFF.

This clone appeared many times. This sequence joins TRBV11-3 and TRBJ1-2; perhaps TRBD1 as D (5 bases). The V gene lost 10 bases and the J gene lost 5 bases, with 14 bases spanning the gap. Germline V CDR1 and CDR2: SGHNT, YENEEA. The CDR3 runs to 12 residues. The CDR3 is CATRRDGYGYTF. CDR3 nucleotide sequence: TGTGCCACCCGCAGGGATGGGTATGGCTACACCTTC.

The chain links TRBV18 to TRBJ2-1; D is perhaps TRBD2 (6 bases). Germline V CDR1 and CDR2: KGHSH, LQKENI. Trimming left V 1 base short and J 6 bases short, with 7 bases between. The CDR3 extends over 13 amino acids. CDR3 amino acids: CASSPLGGNEQFF. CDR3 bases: TGTGCCAGCTCACCACTGGGGGGCAATGAGCAGTTCTTC.